This entry lists 5 T cell receptor beta chains sequenced from one sample in a study of blood T cell repertoires in COVID-19. TCRdb's copy holds only in-frame clones and misses some; the assay was immunoSEQ multiplex PCR. Among over 400,000 clones listed, around 85% were seen once. Sequencing was done on a sample of PBMCs or T cells enriched from blood (not recorded which). These receptor sequences come from a woman in her fifties or sixties who had recovered from COVID-19.

The chain has TRBV10-3 and TRBJ1-5; 8 bases line up with TRBD1. The CDR3 totals 15 residues. V lost 4 bases and J lost 2; bases outside the gene matches: 4. From germline, CDR1 is ENHRY and CDR2 SYGVKD. CDR3 nucleotides: TGTGCCATCAGTGCCTCAGGGGGCGGCAATCAGCCCCAGCATTTT. Amino acid sequence: CAISASGGGNQPQHF.

This sequence joins TRBV10-1 and TRBJ2-2; D ambiguous. The CDR3 is made up of 15 amino acids. With 0 bases removed from V and 4 bases from J, the gap between germline ends came to 9 bases. The germline V gene has CDR1 WNHNN and CDR2 SYGVQD (reference sequence). CDR3 residues: CASSESRVGTGELFF. In nucleotides, the CDR3 is TGCGCCAGCAGTGAGTCTCGGGTGGGCACCGGGGAGCTGTTTTTT.

This chain joins TRBV5-5 and TRBJ1-2; a possible D gene is TRBD1 (5 bases). Germline assignment: CDR1 SGHKS and CDR2 YYEKEE (reference sequence). V was pared by 2 bases and J by 1 base, with 12 bases between. The CDR3 is 15 amino acids. Here the CDR3 reads CASSLQETFNYGYTF. The CDR3 DNA sequence: TGTGCCAGCAGCTTACAGGAAACCTTTAACTATGGCTACACCTTC.

The chain joins TRBV27 to TRBJ1-6; D unresolved. Trimming stripped 6 bases from V and 2 bases from J, with 17 bases between. The CDR3 runs 17 residues. Germline-derived CDR1 and CDR2 are MNHEY and SMNVEV (reference sequence). DNA of the CDR3: TGTGCCAGCAGCCCGCTCCCAGGAGGGACCTATAATTCACCCCTCCACTTT. This sequence encodes CASSPLPGGTYNSPLHF.

The gene calls are TRBV10-3 and TRBJ1-2; 9 bases map to TRBD1. With V trimmed by 7 bases and J by 3 bases, 12 bases remained unmatched. Germline-derived CDR1 and CDR2 are ENHRY and SYGVKD. CDR3 length equals 16 residues. CDR3 DNA sequence: TGTGCCATCACCACCCGGGACAGGGCCCTCGACTATGGCTACACCTTC. It codes for CAITTRDRALDYGYTF.